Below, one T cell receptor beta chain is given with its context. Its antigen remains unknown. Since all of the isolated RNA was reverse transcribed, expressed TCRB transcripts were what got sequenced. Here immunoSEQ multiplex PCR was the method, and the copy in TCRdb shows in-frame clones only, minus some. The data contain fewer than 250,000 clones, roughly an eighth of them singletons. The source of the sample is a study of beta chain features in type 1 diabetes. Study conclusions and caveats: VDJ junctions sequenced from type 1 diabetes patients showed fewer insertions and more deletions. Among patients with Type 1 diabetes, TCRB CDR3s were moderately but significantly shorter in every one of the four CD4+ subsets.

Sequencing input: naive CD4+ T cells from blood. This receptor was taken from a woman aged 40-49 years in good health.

As DNA, the CDR3 is TGTGCCAGTAGTATCCCGGCAGGGGTTCGGGACACCGGGGAGCTGTTTTTT. Protein product: CASSIPAGVRDTGELFF. This chain connects TRBV19 to TRBJ2-2; possibly TRBD1 for D (6 bases). The V gene lost 3 bases and the J gene lost 3 bases, with 17 bases spanning the gap. The CDR3 totals 17 residues. Germline CDR1 is LNHDA and CDR2 is SQIVND (reference sequence). The full variable domain, its missing parts supplied by reference TRBV19 and TRBJ2-2, is DGGITQSPKYLFRKEGQNVTLSCEQNLNHDAMYWYRQDPGQGLRLIYYSQIVNDFQKGDIAEGYSVSREKKESFPLTVTSAQKNPTAFYLCASSIPAGVRDTGELFFGEGSRLTVL.